The T cell receptor beta chain under discussion was sequenced for a study of T cells in Graves' hyperthyroidism and ophthalmopathy. Researchers amplified the TCR beta CDR3 regions from RNA transcripts. The HTBI primer set drove a first-round RT-PCR of the TCR CDR3. TCRdb reprocessed the multiplex PCR reads with MiXCR, giving one entry per CDR3 protein. The sample shows about 98,000 distinct CDR3 sequences, around 40% of them seen only once. Overall study results and limits: Most thyroid clonotypes expanded above 0.001 were also detected in blood.

Stable Graves' hyperthyroidism denoted no ophthalmopathy progression over 18 months. The V gene lost 5 bases and the J gene lost 5 bases, with 12 bases spanning the gap. The CDR3 length is 14 residues. In germline, CDR1 is SGHTA, CDR2 FQGNSA. This clonotype was found many times. Its antigen is undetermined. J is TRBJ1-4 and V is TRBV7-2, with D possibly TRBD1 on 5 matching bases. The sequenced material came from peripheral blood or thyroid tissue (not recorded which). This clonotype was obtained from a woman aged 25 to 39 with Graves' hyperthyroidism. For the CDR3, the DNA is TGTGCCAGCAGCCGAGGGTACAGGAATGAAAAACTGTTTTTT. Its translation is CASSRGYRNEKLFF.